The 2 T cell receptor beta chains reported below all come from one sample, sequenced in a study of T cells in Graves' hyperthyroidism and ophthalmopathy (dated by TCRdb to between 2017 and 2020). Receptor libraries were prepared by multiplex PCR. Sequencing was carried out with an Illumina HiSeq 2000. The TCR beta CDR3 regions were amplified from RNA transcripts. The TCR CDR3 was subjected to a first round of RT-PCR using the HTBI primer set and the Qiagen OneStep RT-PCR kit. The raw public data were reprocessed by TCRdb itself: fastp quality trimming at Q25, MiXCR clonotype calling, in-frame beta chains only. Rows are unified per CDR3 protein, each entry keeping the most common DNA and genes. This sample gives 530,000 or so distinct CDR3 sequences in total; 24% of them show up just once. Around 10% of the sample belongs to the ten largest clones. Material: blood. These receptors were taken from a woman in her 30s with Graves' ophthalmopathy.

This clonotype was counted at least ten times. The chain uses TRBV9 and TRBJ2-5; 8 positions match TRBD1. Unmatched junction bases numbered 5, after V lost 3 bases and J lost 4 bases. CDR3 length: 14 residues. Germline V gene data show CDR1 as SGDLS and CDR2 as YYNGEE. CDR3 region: CASSETGAGETQYF. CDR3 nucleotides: TGTGCCAGCAGCGAGACAGGGGCGGGAGAGACCCAGTACTTC.

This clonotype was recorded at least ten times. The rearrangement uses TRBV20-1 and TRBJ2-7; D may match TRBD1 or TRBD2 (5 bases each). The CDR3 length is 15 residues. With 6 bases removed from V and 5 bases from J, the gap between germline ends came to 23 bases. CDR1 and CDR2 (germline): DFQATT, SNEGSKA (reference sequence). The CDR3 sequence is CSATPWGTDAHEQYF. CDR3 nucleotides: TGCAGTGCCACTCCCTGGGGGACGGATGCCCACGAGCAGTACTTC.